This T cell receptor (beta chain) was sequenced in a study of blood T cell repertoires in COVID-19. Study background: Acute and convalescent COVID-19 specimens originated in the United States, Italy and Spain. In each case, the material was cDNA or gDNA derived from T cells, B-cell-depleted T cells, or PBMCs.

From germline, CDR1 is MNHNY and CDR2 SVGAGI (reference sequence). The CDR3 runs 16 residues. The V and J ends lost 6 bases and 2 bases respectively, with 17 bases between them. Under the authors' procedure: Reference gene primer amplification gave nucleated cell count estimates. Measured with immunoSEQ multiplex PCR; TCRdb has only the in-frame clones, and not every one. D and trimming come from the DNA, and the V and J calls and clone size come from that table. The table lists under 300,000 clones, around four fifths of them singletons. The chain couples TRBV6-6 to TRBJ1-5; possibly TRBD1 for D (6 bases). The sequencing input was peripheral blood. The TCR was taken from a man aged 55 to 69 who had recovered from COVID-19. The CDR3 loop is CASRDVGRGGNQPQHF. The CDR3 DNA follows: TGTGCCAGCAGAGACGTAGGGAGGGGGGGCAATCAGCCCCAGCATTTT.